What follows are 30 T cell receptor beta chains derived from one specimen sequenced in a study of graft-versus-host responses after intestinal transplantation. Assay: immunoSEQ multiplex PCR; the TCRdb copy retains only in-frame clones and omits some. The table lists 99,000 or so clones, more than 70% of them singletons. The source material was PBMCs, sampled 255 days after intestinal transplant. These TCRs come from a human patient who received an intestinal transplant, so some T cells may come from the graft donor.

This clone was recorded once. This chain connects TRBV6-1 to TRBJ1-1; TRBD1 aligns across 7 bases. The CDR3 covers 14 residues. The junction had 9 bases not matched to a gene; V was cut back by 5 bases and J by 6 bases. The germline CDR1 and CDR2 sequences are MNHNS and SASEGT. CDR3 coding DNA: TGTGCCAGCAGTCTAGAGGGACAGTTTCCTGAAGCTTTCTTT. Encoded protein: CASSLEGQFPEAFF.

The chain carries TRBV28 and TRBJ2-3; 10 bases match TRBD1. The J segment lost 4 bases and the V segment lost 5 bases, leaving 3 bases of the junction unmatched. The CDR3 has 14 amino acids. Germline V gene sequence: CDR1 MDHEN, CDR2 SYDVKM. The CDR3 region is CASSRDRGADTQYF. CDR3 nucleotides: TGTGCCAGCAGTCGGGACAGGGGTGCAGATACGCAGTATTTT.

To note about this clone: A junction end diverges from the germline sequence, so it may reflect a read error. V and J are TRBV12-5 and TRBJ2-3; no firm D call. This CDR3 is 14 amino acids long. CDR1 LGHNT and CDR2 FRNRAP come from the germline V gene. The CDR3 nucleotides are TGTGCTAGTGGTTTGGGTGTGGGCACAGAAACGCAGTATTTT. The encoded protein is CASGLGVGTETQYF. Using reference TRBV12-5 and TRBJ2-3 for the parts outside the CDR3, the full variable domain is DARVTQTPRHKVTEMGQEVTMRCQPILGHNTVFWYRQTMMQGLELLAYFRNRAPLDDSGMPKDRFSAEMPDATLATLKIQPSEPRDSAVYFCASGLGVGTETQYFGPGTRLTVL.

The chain links TRBV10-3 to TRBJ1-1; TRBD1 matches at 7 bases. Germline V gives CDR1 ENHRY, CDR2 SYGVKD. Germline trimming cut 6 bases from V and 5 bases from J; bases unmatched to any gene: 9. The CDR3 is 14 residues long. CDR3 DNA: TGTGCCATCAGAAAAACAGGGGAAGAGACTGAAGCTTTCTTT. This translates into CAIRKTGEETEAFF.

This clone is a singleton in its sample. The V and J genes are TRBV7-9 and TRBJ1-1; D gene uncertain. The CDR3 length is 13 residues. The V end was cut by 5 bases, the J end by 11 bases, with 18 bases between. Germline-derived CDR1 and CDR2 are SEHNR and FQNEAQ (reference sequence). The CDR3 sequence: CASSPSLTGEAFF. The CDR3 nucleotides read TGTGCCAGCAGCCCATCCCTCACCGGTGAGGCTTTCTTT.

This sequence joins TRBV9 and TRBJ2-2, with TRBD2 as a possible D gene (7 bases). Trimming took 3 bases from V and 3 from J, leaving 12 bases between them. Germline-derived CDR1 and CDR2 are SGDLS and YYNGEE. The CDR3 is made up of 15 amino acids. The CDR3 reads CASSGGGGDTGELFF. Written as DNA, the CDR3 is TGTGCCAGCAGCGGCGGGGGCGGGGACACCGGGGAGCTGTTTTTT.

V usage is TRBV6-5 and J usage is TRBJ2-7; 7 bases agree with TRBD1. The V and J ends lost 10 bases and 2 bases, in that order; junction bases with no gene match: 8. The CDR3 sequence is 13 residues long. Germline CDR1 reads MNHEY; CDR2 reads SVGAGI. The CDR3 is CATTDRLTYEQYF. CDR3 coding DNA: TGTGCCACCACGGACAGGTTAACCTACGAGCAGTACTTC.

The chain couples TRBV5-4 to TRBJ1-2; D might be TRBD1 (6 bases). Looked up from germline, CDR1 is SGHNT and CDR2 is YYREEE (reference sequence). The CDR3 runs to 13 residues. V was trimmed by 4 bases and J by 5 bases, leaving 12 bases between them. CDR3 sequence: CASSRRQDYGYTF. CDR3 DNA sequence: TGTGCCAGCAGCAGAAGACAGGATTATGGCTACACCTTC.

V and J are TRBV14 and TRBJ2-7; the match to TRBD2 covers 7 bases. Losses at the gene ends were 3 bases for V and 0 bases for J; bases not matched to a gene: 5. Germline loops: CDR1 SGHDN, CDR2 FVKESK. The CDR3 runs 15 residues. CDR3 DNA sequence: TGTGCCAGCAGCCATAGGACGGGGGGCTCCTACGAGCAGTACTTC. This codes for CASSHRTGGSYEQYF.

In its sample, this clone was seen once. DNA of the CDR3: TGCGCCAGCAGCCCAGGGGACAGAGACTATGGCTACACCTTC. Its translation is CASSPGDRDYGYTF. The chain combines TRBV4-1 with TRBJ1-2; 7 nucleotides match TRBD1. The trim removed 4 bases at V and 3 bases at J, leaving 5 bases unmatched. Germline CDR1 MGHRA, CDR2 YSYEKL. The CDR3 totals 14 residues.

The chain carries TRBV9 and TRBJ2-1; possible D gene TRBD1, 5 bases. The CDR3 has 15 residues. V shed 0 bases and J shed 5 bases, with 12 bases lying between them. From germline, CDR1 is SGDLS and CDR2 YYNGEE. The CDR3 region is CASSVDYRKNNEQFF. The CDR3 nucleotides read TGTGCCAGCAGCGTAGACTACAGGAAAAACAATGAGCAGTTCTTC.

The rearrangement joins TRBV2 to TRBJ2-7; no definite D call. V was cut by 6 bases and J by 3 bases, with 6 bases left in between. CDR3 length: 11 amino acids. In germline, CDR1 is SNHLY, CDR2 FYNNEI. CDR3 DNA sequence: TGTGCCAGCAGGGGCATCTACGAGCAGTACGTC. It encodes CASRGIYEQYV.

V and J are TRBV18 and TRBJ1-1; D remains ambiguous. The V end lost 1 base, the J end lost 0 bases, and 6 bases lay between the germline ends. The CDR3 is 14 residues long. CDR1 and CDR2 from the germline V gene are KGHSH and LQKENI. Here the CDR3 reads CASSPQPMNTEAFF. In DNA form, the CDR3 reads TGTGCCAGCTCACCACAGCCCATGAACACTGAAGCTTTCTTT. The whole variable domain, remainder taken from reference TRBV18 and TRBJ1-1, is NAGVMQNPRHLVRRRGQEARLRCSPMKGHSHVYWYRQLPEEGLKFMVYLQKENIIDESGMPKERFSAEFPKEGPSILRIQQVVRGDSAAYFCASSPQPMNTEAFFGQGTRLTVV.

The gene calls are TRBV29-1 and TRBJ2-1; possible D gene TRBD1, 5 bases. CDR1 and CDR2 from the germline V gene are SQVTM and ANQGSEA. The CDR3 totals 11 residues. Deletions cut 6 bases from V and 9 bases from J, with 12 bases between. The chain's CDR3 is CSVDAGLEQFF. CDR3 DNA sequence: TGCAGCGTAGATGCAGGGCTTGAGCAGTTCTTC.

V is TRBV28 and J is TRBJ1-3; no clear D gene. CDR3 length equals 17 residues. Germline V gene lookup returns CDR1 MDHEN and CDR2 SYDVKM. V was cut by 5 bases and J by 0 bases, with 17 bases left in between. The CDR3 loop is CASSPLSGRNSGNTIYF. DNA for the CDR3: TGTGCCAGCAGTCCCCTTTCCGGCCGGAACTCTGGAAACACCATATATTTT. Based on the CDR3 plus reference TRBV28 and TRBJ1-3, the full variable domain is DVKVTQSSRYLVKRTGEKVFLECVQDMDHENMFWYRQDPGLGLRLIYFSYDVKMKEKGDIPEGYSVSREKKERFSLILESASTNQTSMYLCASSPLSGRNSGNTIYFGEGSWLTVV.

This clone was recorded a few times. V and J are TRBV6-1 and TRBJ2-7; TRBD1 might be the D (5 bases). The germline V gene has CDR1 MNHNS and CDR2 SASEGT. The CDR3 covers 15 residues. With 8 bases removed from V and 0 bases from J, the gap between germline ends came to 17 bases. The CDR3 loop reads CASLLQPDSSYEQYF. Written as DNA, the CDR3 is TGTGCCAGCCTTCTTCAACCTGACAGCTCCTACGAGCAGTACTTC.

The genes are TRBV7-2 and TRBJ2-7; no definite D call. CDR3 size: 12 residues. V dropped 5 bases and J dropped 2 bases, with 7 bases sitting between them. The V gene's germline CDR1 is SGHTA and CDR2 FQGNSA. The CDR3 nucleotides read TGTGCCAGCAGCCCGCTTCCCTACGAGCAGTACTTC. This encodes CASSPLPYEQYF.

For the CDR3, the DNA is TGTGCCAGCAGTGACTCGGCCAACAATGAGCAGTTCTTC. This codes for CASSDSANNEQFF. The J gene is TRBJ2-1, the V gene TRBV6-4; D call uncertain. V was trimmed by 0 bases and J by 5 bases, leaving 5 bases between them. The CDR3 is 13 residues long. Germline V gene data show CDR1 as MRHNA and CDR2 as SNTAGT.

The chain carries TRBV7-8 and TRBJ2-7, with 7 positions matching TRBD1. With 3 bases clipped from V and 0 bases from J, the junction kept 5 bases outside the gene matches. This CDR3 is 15 amino acids long. Germline CDR1 SGHVS, CDR2 FQNEAQ. The CDR3 sequence: CASSFQGEGSYEQYF. CDR3 sequence (DNA): TGTGCCAGCAGCTTCCAGGGGGAAGGCTCCTACGAGCAGTACTTC.

J is TRBJ1-2 and V is TRBV6-1; D gene ambiguous. Trimming stripped 5 bases from V and 0 bases from J, with 7 bases between. CDR3 length equals 13 residues. Germline CDR1 and CDR2: MNHNS and SASEGT. CDR3 nucleotides: TGTGCCAGCAGTTCGGATTCTAACTATGGCTACACCTTC. It yields the protein CASSSDSNYGYTF.

This sequence joins TRBV28 and TRBJ1-5, with 7 bases aligning to TRBD1. Germline lookup yields CDR1 MDHEN and CDR2 SYDVKM. Trimming cost V 4 bases and J 4 bases; bases outside gene matches: 7. The CDR3 consists of 15 residues. CDR3 amino acids: CASSSRWDRNQPQHF. The CDR3 bases are TGTGCCAGCAGTTCCCGATGGGACAGAAATCAGCCCCAGCATTTT.

The chain links TRBV28 to TRBJ1-2; the D is unclear. CDR1 is MDHEN and CDR2 is SYDVKM in the germline V gene. This CDR3 contains 11 residues. Trimming left V 5 bases short and J 5 bases short, with 6 bases between. The CDR3 nucleotides read TGTGCCAGCAGTATACAGTATGGCTACACCTTC. It specifies CASSIQYGYTF.

V and J are TRBV5-6 and TRBJ2-1, with D perhaps TRBD2 (7 bases). The V end was cut by 0 bases, the J end by 8 bases, with 9 bases between. The V gene's germline CDR1 is SGHDT and CDR2 YYEEEE. The CDR3 extends over 13 amino acids. The CDR3 DNA follows: TGTGCCAGCAGCTTGGCGGGGGGCTATGAGCAGTTCTTC. Translating it yields CASSLAGGYEQFF.

The chain uses TRBV4-2 and TRBJ2-1, with 10 bases fitting TRBD2. CDR3 length: 15 residues. The trim removed 5 bases at V and 4 bases at J, leaving 5 bases unmatched. CDR1 and CDR2 (germline): LGHNA, YNFKEQ. CDR3 sequence: CASSSSSGGYNEQFF. Written as DNA, the CDR3 is TGTGCCAGCAGCTCCTCTAGCGGGGGTTACAATGAGCAGTTCTTC.

The rearrangement links TRBV27 to TRBJ2-7; perhaps TRBD2 as D (6 bases). CDR1 is MNHEY, CDR2 SMNVEV, per germline (reference sequence). This CDR3 spans 15 amino acids. Trimming removed 3 bases at V and 1 base at J, with 13 bases between. CDR3 nucleotides: TGTGCCAGCAGTTTCCAGGGCGGGGAATCCTACGAGCAGTACTTC. The encoded protein is CASSFQGGESYEQYF.

The rearrangement joins TRBV11-2 to TRBJ2-3, with a possible D match to TRBD2 (6 bases). In germline, CDR1 is SGHAT, CDR2 FQNNGV. This CDR3 region has 15 residues. V lost 0 bases to trimming and J lost 5 bases, with 12 bases between them. CDR3: CASSLDGGIGDTQYF. The DNA for the CDR3 is TGTGCCAGCAGCTTAGACGGGGGTATTGGAGATACGCAGTATTTT.

The chain links TRBV19 to TRBJ1-1; TRBD1 is a possible D gene (5 bases). This CDR3 contains 11 residues. Germline V gene lookup returns CDR1 LNHDA and CDR2 SQIVND (reference sequence). The V and J ends lost 6 bases and 8 bases respectively, with 10 bases between them. The CDR3 DNA follows: TGTGCCAGTAGCCCCGGGGGAGAAGCTTTCTTT. Translation gives CASSPGGEAFF.

Here the CDR3 reads CSVGSIPSTDTQYF. In nucleotides, the CDR3 is TGCAGCGTTGGGTCCATTCCTAGCACAGATACGCAGTATTTT. V usage is TRBV29-1 and J usage is TRBJ2-3; no clear D. The CDR3 spans 14 residues. Germline values: CDR1 SQVTM, CDR2 ANQGSEA. Between the trimmed V and J ends, which lost 4 bases and 0 bases, there was a span of 11 bases.

This clone was detected only once. J is TRBJ2-1 and V is TRBV28; 9 bases agree with TRBD2. The CDR3 length is 14 residues. Germline-derived CDR1 and CDR2 are MDHEN and SYDVKM. Trimming removed 5 bases from V and 6 bases from J; junction bases left unmatched: 5. The CDR3 region is CASSLGLALNEQFF. CDR3 nucleotides: TGTGCCAGCAGTCTTGGACTAGCGCTCAATGAGCAGTTCTTC.

The rearrangement uses TRBV23-1 and TRBJ1-2; TRBD1 aligns across 7 bases. TRBV23-1 is an ORF, and what it does is uncertain. The V segment lost 6 bases and the J segment 1 base; nucleotides outside the gene matches: 8. The CDR3 runs to 15 residues. Written as DNA, the CDR3 is TGCGCCAGCAGCCGGACGGGACAGTTTAACTATGGCTACACCTTC. This sequence encodes CASSRTGQFNYGYTF.